Below, 18 T cell receptor beta chains from the same sample are listed, as sequenced in a study of cytomegalovirus exposure and HLA in healthy donors. The PCR employed 60 Vbeta primers together with 13 Jbeta primers. Assay used: immunoSEQ multiplex PCR; TCRdb lists only in-frame clones, some missing. Counted here are 100,000 to 150,000 clones, approximately 69% occurring once; the ten biggest clones make up 3% to 4.5%. Source material: PBMCs. These receptors were obtained from a man aged 35-49 years in good health and CMV-seropositive.

V usage is TRBV5-1 and J usage is TRBJ2-1; 11 bases agree with TRBD2. The V segment lost 7 bases and the J segment 7 bases; nucleotides outside the gene matches: 10. The germline V gene has CDR1 SGHRS and CDR2 YFSETQ. This CDR3 region has 15 residues. CDR3 bases: TGCGCCAGCCGACTAGCGGGGAAATCGAGTAATGAGCAGTTCTTC. It yields the protein CASRLAGKSSNEQFF.

The chain links TRBV28 to TRBJ1-3; D gene ambiguous. This CDR3 has 14 residues. With 6 bases removed from V and 3 bases from J, the gap between germline ends came to 12 bases. CDR1 and CDR2 (germline): MDHEN, SYDVKM. DNA for the CDR3: TGTGCCAGCAGCCCCCCCGCTAATGGAAACACCATATATTTT. This translates into CASSPPANGNTIYF.

The rearrangement joins TRBV29-1 to TRBJ2-5; D is undetermined. Trimming took 1 base from V and 2 from J, leaving 11 bases between them. The CDR3 runs to 14 residues. Germline V gives CDR1 SQVTM, CDR2 ANQGSEA. The CDR3 DNA follows: TGCAGCGTTGAAGGCGGCGATAAACAAGAGACCCAGTACTTC. Translation gives CSVEGGDKQETQYF.

The chain combines TRBV27 with TRBJ1-5, with a tentative D call TRBD1 (5 bases). CDR1 is MNHEY, CDR2 SMNVEV, per germline (reference sequence). V was clipped by 5 bases and J by 0 bases, with 11 bases between them. This CDR3 contains 15 residues. The DNA of the CDR3 is TGTGCCAGCAGTCTGCGGGGGTATAGCAATCAGCCCCAGCATTTT. Its translation is CASSLRGYSNQPQHF.

The chain couples TRBV28 to TRBJ1-3; D is possibly TRBD1 (5 bases). Germline-derived CDR1 and CDR2 are MDHEN and SYDVKM. The CDR3 extends over 15 amino acids. V lost 4 bases and J 0 bases, leaving 10 bases between the germline ends. CDR3 sequence: CASSYDSSSGNTIYF. As DNA, the CDR3 is TGTGCCAGCAGTTACGACAGTTCCTCTGGAAACACCATATATTTT.

With respect to this clone: Its ends do not fully match the called genes, so a read error is possible. The V and J genes are TRBV5-1 and TRBJ2-3, with 7 positions matching TRBD2. Germline assignment: CDR1 SGHRS and CDR2 YFSETQ. The CDR3 contains 14 residues. CDR3 DNA sequence: TGCGCCAGCACCTTGGGGGGGGGCACAGATACGCAGTATTTT. Translation: CASTLGGGTDTQYF.

This chain uses TRBV6-5 with TRBJ2-5; 7 bases map to TRBD2. Germline V gene lookup returns CDR1 MNHEY and CDR2 SVGAGI. V shed 5 bases, J shed 5 bases, and the junction held 5 bases outside the gene matches. The CDR3 contains 13 residues. The CDR3 sequence: CASSTGLGETQYF. In DNA, the CDR3 is TGTGCCAGCAGTACCGGACTAGGGGAGACCCAGTACTTC.

The chain recombines TRBV20-1 with TRBJ1-4; 8 positions match TRBD1. Trimming took 6 bases from V and 12 from J; bases not matched to a gene: 6. The germline gives CDR1 DFQATT, CDR2 SNEGSKA (reference sequence). The CDR3 is 11 residues long. CDR3 residues: CSANRGMELFF. The CDR3 DNA reads TGCAGTGCAAACAGGGGGATGGAACTGTTTTTT.

V and J are TRBV7-3 and TRBJ2-7; possible D gene TRBD2, 5 bases. The CDR3 spans 13 residues. Germline values: CDR1 SGHTA, CDR2 FQGTGA. V lost 5 bases to trimming and J lost 4 bases, with 12 bases between them. Written as DNA, the CDR3 is TGTGCCAGCAGCCCTAGGACGGGGTACGAGCAGTACTTC. Translation: CASSPRTGYEQYF.

The chain employs TRBV5-4 and TRBJ1-1, with 7 bases aligning to TRBD1. Trimming removed 4 bases from V and 5 bases from J; junction bases left unmatched: 8. Germline V gene data show CDR1 as SGHNT and CDR2 as YYREEE (reference sequence). This CDR3 comprises 14 residues. CDR3 residues: CASSRDDRVTEAFF. The CDR3, as DNA: TGTGCCAGCAGCCGGGATGACAGGGTTACTGAAGCTTTCTTT.

About this clone itself: The junction departs from the called germline gene at one end, perhaps through a read error. The V and J genes are TRBV7-7 and TRBJ2-5; possibly TRBD1 for D (6 bases). This CDR3 contains 14 residues. CDR1 SSHAT and CDR2 FNYEAQ come from the germline V gene (reference sequence). The CDR3 sequence is CASSFKGGQETQYF. The DNA for the CDR3 is TGTGCTAGCAGCTTCAAAGGGGGCCAAGAGACCCAGTACTTC.

The chain uses TRBV18 and TRBJ1-1; TRBD1 is a possible D gene (6 bases). V was trimmed by 6 bases and J by 1 base, leaving 18 bases between them. The CDR3 is 16 amino acids. Germline V gene sequence: CDR1 KGHSH, CDR2 LQKENI. The DNA for the CDR3 is TGTGCCAGCTCCGTCGCTGGACAGTCGCCGAACACTGAAGCTTTCTTT. Translated: CASSVAGQSPNTEAFF. Combining the CDR3 with reference TRBV18 and TRBJ1-1 gives the whole variable domain NAGVMQNPRHLVRRRGQEARLRCSPMKGHSHVYWYRQLPEEGLKFMVYLQKENIIDESGMPKERFSAEFPKEGPSILRIQQVVRGDSAAYFCASSVAGQSPNTEAFFGQGTRLTVV.

With respect to this clone: Distinct nucleotide sequences in the sample also encode this CDR3. The genes are TRBV6-1 and TRBJ1-5; 10 bases line up with TRBD1. The V and J ends lost 6 bases and 4 bases, in that order; junction bases with no gene match: 3. CDR1 is MNHNS and CDR2 is SASEGT in the germline V gene. This CDR3 has 14 amino acids. As DNA, the CDR3 is TGTGCCAGCAGCGGACAGGGGGGAAATCAGCCCCAGCATTTT. It translates to CASSGQGGNQPQHF.

CDR3 sequence reads: CASGLVRVSGETYNEQFF. The CDR3 DNA sequence: TGTGCTAGTGGTTTGGTAAGGGTGAGCGGGGAAACCTACAATGAGCAGTTCTTC. The chain recombines TRBV12-5 with TRBJ2-1, with 7 bases aligning to TRBD2. The germline V gene has CDR1 LGHNT and CDR2 FRNRAP. The CDR3 is 18 amino acids. V trimming: 0 bases; J trimming: 2 bases; junction bases outside the gene matches: 10.

CDR3 sequence: CASSDLGAGTQYF. The CDR3 DNA is TGTGCCAGCAGTGATTTGGGGGCTGGTACGCAGTATTTT. This chain links TRBV6-4 with TRBJ2-3; perhaps TRBD1 as D (6 bases). CDR3 length: 13 residues. Trimming stripped 3 bases from V and 8 bases from J, with 12 bases between. Germline lookup yields CDR1 MRHNA and CDR2 SNTAGT.

V is TRBV5-1 and J is TRBJ1-1; maybe TRBD1 (6 bases). With 4 bases removed from V and 3 bases from J, the gap between germline ends came to 16 bases. Germline CDR1 is SGHRS and CDR2 is YFSETQ. The CDR3 sequence is 15 residues long. The CDR3 DNA sequence: TGCGCCAGCAGCAGCACAGGGTTCGCGGACACTGAAGCTTTCTTT. It specifies CASSSTGFADTEAFF.

The chain's CDR3 is CASSWGTGSSYEQYF. CDR3 sequence (DNA): TGTGCCAGCAGTTGGGGGACAGGGAGCTCCTACGAGCAGTACTTC. V and J are TRBV6-1 and TRBJ2-7, with 9 bases lining up with TRBD1. The germline gives CDR1 MNHNS, CDR2 SASEGT. This CDR3 spans 15 amino acids. V was clipped by 5 bases and J by 0 bases; unmatched bases: 5.

The V gene is TRBV6-1, the J gene TRBJ1-2; the match to TRBD1 covers 9 bases. CDR1 is MNHNS, CDR2 SASEGT, per germline. The J segment lost 8 bases and the V segment lost 3 bases, leaving 7 bases of the junction unmatched. This CDR3 is built from 14 residues. CDR3 loop: CASSEWGTGRGYTF. The CDR3, as DNA: TGTGCCAGCAGTGAGTGGGGGACAGGGCGCGGCTACACCTTC.